This T cell receptor (beta chain) was profiled in a study of OX40 agonist ivuxolimab in advanced cancers. Study-wide context: Three patients got partial responses; one had hepatocellular carcinoma and two had cutaneous melanoma.

Study-wide findings and caveats: Both blood CD4+ and CD8+ T cells showed clonal growth by week 6 at 0.1 to 3.0 mg/kg.

A remark on this clone: The target antigen is unknown.

Some clones are missing from TCRdb's copy, which holds only in-frame ones; the method was immunoSEQ multiplex PCR. Of 60,000 to 90,000 clones detected, about 81% appear once; the ten largest clones hold approximately 5%. Unmatched junction bases numbered 9, after V lost 4 bases and J lost 6 bases. The V gene's germline CDR1 is MRHNA and CDR2 SNTAGT. The CDR3 loop spans 15 amino acids. The clonotype was recovered from an adult with an advanced solid tumor such as melanoma, head and neck, liver or kidney cancer. The V and J genes are TRBV6-4 and TRBJ2-1; 7 positions agree with TRBD1. The sample in question was CD4+ or CD8+ T cells sorted from blood, obtained in a trial of the OX40 agonist ivuxolimab. CDR3 region: CASSASDRESNEQFF. CDR3 DNA: TGTGCCAGCAGTGCGAGCGACAGGGAAAGCAATGAGCAGTTCTTC.